This TCR beta chain is drawn from a study of T cell responses to AZD1222 COVID-19 vaccine. The study's findings and limits: White British ancestry dominated among donors, who included more females, and clonal diversity was possibly underestimated. Seropositivity was recorded at baseline in only a handful of AZD1222 recipients. At 160-218 and 743-854, vaccine-associated CD4 TCRs were dominant, and they spanned spike.

Sequencing was performed with immunoSEQ multiplex PCR; in TCRdb, only in-frame clones are kept and a portion is missing. The sample has around 200,000 clones; roughly 91% are singletons. A note on this clone: Its antigen is still unknown.

The CDR3 has 18 residues. Trimming cost V 3 bases and J 0 bases, with 21 bases left between them. The V gene's germline CDR1 is SGHRS and CDR2 YFSETQ. The sequence came from an adult who received the MenACWY meningococcal vaccine as a control. V and J are TRBV5-1 and TRBJ1-2; D possibly corresponds to TRBD1 (6 bases). Sequenced here: peripheral blood, sampled 28 days after the second dose of the MenACWY control vaccine. The CDR3 loop reads CASSSYRRGAPTNYGYTF. CDR3 nucleotides: TGCGCCAGCAGCTCGTACCGCCGGGGGGCCCCTACTAACTATGGCTACACCTTC.